These 7 T cell receptor beta chains were all obtained from the same sample, sequenced in a study of blood T cell repertoires in COVID-19. Sequencing was performed with immunoSEQ multiplex PCR; in TCRdb, only in-frame clones are kept and a portion is missing. The table includes 24,000 or so clones, approximately 87% detected once. Sequencing was done on a sample of peripheral blood. All receptors come from a human donor with active COVID-19. The donor label of this sample is uncertain.

This chain uses TRBV11-3 with TRBJ2-3; TRBD2 matches at 7 bases. J gave up 0 bases and V 6 bases, and 15 bases lay outside the gene matches. The germline V gene has CDR1 SGHNT and CDR2 YENEEA. CDR3 length: 18 residues. The CDR3 DNA follows: TGTGCCAGCAGTTGTGAAAACTTAGCGGGTTGTAGCACAGATACGCAGTATTTT. Its translation is CASSCENLAGCSTDTQYF. Full variable domain (outside the CDR3, taken from reference TRBV11-3 and TRBJ2-3): EAGVVQSPRYKIIEKKQPVAFWCNPISGHNTLYWYLQNLGQGPELLIRYENEEAVDDSQLPKDRFSAERLKGVDSTLKIQPAELGDSAVYLCASSCENLAGCSTDTQYFGPGTRLTVL.

CDR3 DNA: TGTGCCAGCTCACGTAACAGGGGAATCGGGACCTACGAGCAGTACTTC. Translation gives CASSRNRGIGTYEQYF. The chain recombines TRBV18 with TRBJ2-7; 7 bases are shared with TRBD1. V shed 4 bases and J 2 bases; nucleotides not matched to a gene: 11. Germline CDR1 KGHSH, CDR2 LQKENI. The CDR3 runs 16 residues. Based on the CDR3 plus reference TRBV18 and TRBJ2-7, the full variable domain is NAGVMQNPRHLVRRRGQEARLRCSPMKGHSHVYWYRQLPEEGLKFMVYLQKENIIDESGMPKERFSAEFPKEGPSILRIQQVVRGDSAAYFCASSRNRGIGTYEQYFGPGTRLTVT.

This clone has just one count. The rearrangement joins TRBV5-6 to TRBJ2-1, with 12 bases fitting TRBD2. Germline loops: CDR1 SGHDT, CDR2 YYEEEE. Unmatched junction bases numbered 14, after V lost 2 bases and J lost 8 bases. The CDR3 is made up of 18 amino acids. CDR3 residues: CASSFQGSSGGAEDEQFF. CDR3 DNA sequence: TGTGCCAGCAGCTTCCAAGGGTCTAGCGGGGGGGCCGAGGATGAGCAGTTCTTC.

The rearrangement joins TRBV7-8 to TRBJ1-2, with D unresolved. The CDR3 length is 12 residues. The germline V gene has CDR1 SGHVS and CDR2 FQNEAQ. V was pared by 2 bases and J by 6 bases, with 7 bases between. The CDR3 nucleotides are TGTGCCAGCAGCTTAAATCAGGATGGCTACACCTTC. Protein: CASSLNQDGYTF. The whole variable domain, remainder taken from reference TRBV7-8 and TRBJ1-2, is GAGVSQSPRYKVAKRGQDVALRCDPISGHVSLFWYQQALGQGPEFLTYFQNEAQLDKSGLPSDRFFAERPEGSVSTLKIQRTQQEDSAVYLCASSLNQDGYTFGSGTRLTVV.

The chain is built from TRBV19 and TRBJ2-3; 10 bases line up with TRBD2. This CDR3 is 14 amino acids long. With 7 bases clipped from V and 2 bases from J, the junction kept 3 bases outside the gene matches. Germline V gives CDR1 LNHDA, CDR2 SQIVND (reference sequence). The CDR3 nucleotides are TGTGCCAGTAAGCGGGAGGGACACACAGATACGCAGTATTTT. Translating it yields CASKREGHTDTQYF.

The chain is built from TRBV4-2 and TRBJ2-2, with 7 bases matching TRBD2. The germline gives CDR1 LGHNA, CDR2 YNFKEQ. CDR3 length: 18 amino acids. Trimming took 0 bases from V and 1 from J; bases not matched to a gene: 8. The CDR3, as DNA: TGTGCCAGCAGCCAAGATCCGAGGGGCGGGGGGAACACCGGGGAGCTGTTTTTT. Its protein product is CASSQDPRGGGNTGELFF.

This rearrangement joins TRBV7-3 to TRBJ1-1; unclear D gene. Germline lookup yields CDR1 SGHTA and CDR2 FQGTGA. The CDR3 totals 13 residues. Deletions cut 2 bases from V and 1 base from J, with 5 bases between. In DNA, the CDR3 is TGTGCCAGCAGCTTAGAGCGGAACACTGAAGCTTTCTTT. This sequence encodes CASSLERNTEAFF.